This TCR beta chain was documented in a study of blood T cell repertoires in COVID-19. Overall study context: There were acute and convalescent COVID-19 samples, and they came from the United States, Italy and Spain. Sources were T cells, B-cell-depleted T cells, or PBMCs; the material itself was cDNA or gDNA.

As originally analysed: Nucleated cell counts were estimated from reference gene primer amplification. Assay used: immunoSEQ multiplex PCR; TCRdb lists only in-frame clones, some missing. That table is the source of V, J and clone size, and D and trimming were worked out from the DNA. Of 250,000 to 300,000 clones in the sample, roughly 89% were seen once. The germline V gene encodes CDR1 SNHLY and CDR2 FYNNEI. This CDR3 region has 16 residues. V lost 7 bases and J lost 0; bases outside the gene matches: 8. This clone was observed once. This receptor was taken from a woman aged 25 to 39 with active or convalescent COVID-19. The sequencing sample was made of peripheral blood. The J gene is TRBJ1-3, the V gene TRBV2; 8 nucleotides match TRBD1. In DNA, the CDR3 is TGTGCCAGCAATGACGACAGGGGAGTCTCTGGAAACACCATATATTTT. Encoded protein: CASNDDRGVSGNTIYF.